The clone carrying this T cell receptor (beta chain) was recorded a few times. No antigen is known for it. With 60 Vbeta and 13 Jbeta primers, the PCR was carried out. Some clones are missing from TCRdb's copy, which holds only in-frame ones; the method was immunoSEQ multiplex PCR. Among 150,000 to 200,000 clones listed, about 72% were seen once. This entry belongs to a study of cytomegalovirus exposure and HLA in healthy donors. Whole-study findings and limits: Per published accounts, TCR beta sequences correctly predicted the HLA-A and HLA-B alleles of most subjects. TCR beta chains numbering more than 150 were designated cytomegalovirus-associated. Differences between HLA loci emerged in a later analysis of TCR association rates, with DRB1 most and HLA-C fewest.

V shed 1 base and J shed 3 bases, with 12 bases lying between them. This CDR3 has 15 amino acids. The germline CDR1 and CDR2 sequences are MGHRA and YSYEKL. The receptor comes from a human donor in good health. The J gene is TRBJ1-1, the V gene TRBV4-1; no clear D. Sample: PBMCs. CDR3 bases: TGCGCCAGCAGCCAAGGGGGAGGGTTAGACACTGAAGCTTTCTTT. Protein: CASSQGGGLDTEAFF.